A single sample is the source of the 18 T cell receptor beta chains below, sequenced in a study of blood T cell repertoires in COVID-19. Assay: immunoSEQ multiplex PCR; the TCRdb copy retains only in-frame clones and omits some. Among roughly 350,000 clones listed, about 90% were seen once. The specimen sequenced was peripheral blood. The receptors originated from a woman aged 18-29 years who had recovered from COVID-19.

As regards this clone: The same CDR3 arises from other DNA sequences in this sample as well. The chain joins TRBV6-5 to TRBJ1-1, with D perhaps TRBD1 (5 bases). CDR1 and CDR2 (germline): MNHEY, SVGAGI. Trimming pared 1 base from V and 6 bases from J, leaving 18 bases between. The CDR3 covers 16 residues. This chain's CDR3 is CASSYWSGAGGAEAFF. In DNA, the CDR3 is TGTGCCAGCAGTTACTGGTCCGGGGCGGGGGGGGCTGAAGCTTTCTTT.

This chain links TRBV19 with TRBJ1-4; D remains unclear. Trimming left V 2 bases short and J 3 bases short, with 7 bases between. The germline V gene has CDR1 LNHDA and CDR2 SQIVND (reference sequence). The CDR3 is 14 residues long. CDR3 DNA: TGTGCCAGTAGTATAAACGCGGCTAATGAAAAACTGTTTTTT. Amino acid sequence: CASSINAANEKLFF.

Only one count was recorded for this clone. The chain combines TRBV4-3 with TRBJ1-6; D unclear. The CDR3 has 13 amino acids. Per the germline V gene, CDR1 is LGHNA and CDR2 is YSLEER. The V and J ends lost 0 bases and 10 bases respectively, with 7 bases between them. CDR3 in DNA: TGCGCCAGCAGCCAAGATCGGGGATCACCCCTCCACTTT. The encoded protein is CASSQDRGSPLHF.

The chain joins TRBV7-9 to TRBJ2-2; 9 bases match TRBD2. The CDR3 consists of 18 residues. Trimming removed 6 bases from V and 4 bases from J; junction bases left unmatched: 15. In germline, CDR1 is SEHNR, CDR2 FQNEAQ (reference sequence). CDR3 sequence (DNA): TGTGCCAGCAGTAAAGGGGCAGGGGCTAGCGGGACCACCGGGGAGCTGTTTTTT. Its translation: CASSKGAGASGTTGELFF.

The chain joins TRBV6-1 to TRBJ1-3; possible D gene TRBD1, 5 bases. The ends were cut back, 3 bases at V and 3 bases at J, with 6 bases in the middle. Germline assignment: CDR1 MNHNS and CDR2 SASEGT. CDR3 length: 13 residues. The CDR3 coding sequence is TGTGCCAGCAGTGACAGGGTTGGAAACACCATATATTTT. Amino acid sequence: CASSDRVGNTIYF.

A word on this clone: The sample holds other DNA sequences that translate to the same CDR3. The J gene is TRBJ2-1, the V gene TRBV30; D remains ambiguous. V gave up 0 bases and J gave up 9 bases, with 9 bases separating them. CDR1 is GTSNPN, CDR2 SVGIG, per germline (reference sequence). CDR3 length: 12 residues. Written as DNA, the CDR3 is TGTGCCTGGAGTGTACGAGGTAGTGAGCAGTTCTTC. Protein product: CAWSVRGSEQFF.

In this sample, this clone turned up a few times. The rearrangement uses TRBV4-1 and TRBJ1-2; D call uncertain. CDR3 length: 9 amino acids. Deletions cut 3 bases from V and 13 bases from J, with 6 bases between. Looked up from germline, CDR1 is MGHRA and CDR2 is YSYEKL. The CDR3 here is CASSHPLTF. The CDR3, as DNA: TGCGCCAGCAGCCACCCCCTCACCTTC.

The chain links TRBV6-1 to TRBJ2-1, with 7 bases matching TRBD2. The CDR3 covers 15 residues. V shed 2 bases and J 6 bases; nucleotides not matched to a gene: 7. Germline-derived CDR1 and CDR2 are MNHNS and SASEGT. The CDR3 loop reads CASSEQTSPLNEQFF. The CDR3 bases are TGTGCCAGCAGTGAACAGACTAGCCCTCTCAATGAGCAGTTCTTC.

The chain couples TRBV4-2 to TRBJ2-5; the D is unclear. This CDR3 spans 13 amino acids. Germline-derived CDR1 and CDR2 are LGHNA and YNFKEQ. With 1 base removed from V and 3 bases from J, the gap between germline ends came to 6 bases. The CDR3 reads CASSQVSEETQYF. The CDR3 DNA follows: TGTGCCAGCAGCCAAGTATCTGAAGAGACCCAGTACTTC.

The rearrangement uses TRBV7-8 and TRBJ1-3; a weak D match, TRBD1 (5 bases). Germline V gene lookup returns CDR1 SGHVS and CDR2 FQNEAQ. This CDR3 has 15 residues. The V end was cut by 1 base, the J end by 2 bases, with 9 bases between. The CDR3 sequence is CASSLGWGAGNTIYF. The CDR3 DNA reads TGTGCCAGCAGCTTAGGATGGGGGGCTGGAAACACCATATATTTT.

The chain uses TRBV9 and TRBJ2-5, with TRBD2 identical over 11 bases. Germline CDR1 reads SGDLS; CDR2 reads YYNGEE. The CDR3 consists of 15 residues. The V and J ends lost 4 bases and 4 bases, in that order; junction bases with no gene match: 6. The CDR3, as DNA: TGTGCCAGCAGCATTAGCGGGAGGGCCCCAGAGACCCAGTACTTC. It specifies CASSISGRAPETQYF.

This chain connects TRBV5-5 to TRBJ2-2; D uncertain. In germline, CDR1 is SGHKS, CDR2 YYEKEE (reference sequence). CDR3 length equals 13 residues. The ends were cut back, 0 bases at V and 4 bases at J, with 4 bases in the middle. The CDR3 nucleotides read TGTGCCAGCAGCTTGGTTCTCACCGGGGAGCTGTTTTTT. As protein: CASSLVLTGELFF.

The DNA of the CDR3 is TGTGCCAGCAGCAATACAGCAGCGGGAGTTAACAATGAGCAGTTCTTC. Residues: CASSNTAAGVNNEQFF. The rearrangement joins TRBV7-9 to TRBJ2-1; 8 positions match TRBD2. The CDR3 totals 16 residues. Germline loops: CDR1 SEHNR, CDR2 FQNEAQ (reference sequence). Trimming removed 5 bases from V and 5 bases from J; junction bases left unmatched: 11.

J is TRBJ1-3 and V is TRBV19; D not certain. The CDR3 has 15 amino acids. Germline V gene lookup returns CDR1 LNHDA and CDR2 SQIVND (reference sequence). Between the trimmed V and J ends, which lost 8 bases and 8 bases, there was a span of 22 bases. The DNA for the CDR3 is TGTGCCAGTCGCTCCCCCGGGGTTAGTCGGGACACCATATATTTT. As protein: CASRSPGVSRDTIYF.

The genes are TRBV13 and TRBJ2-2, with D unclear. The CDR3 length is 14 residues. The V gene lost 2 bases and the J gene lost 0 bases, with 4 bases spanning the gap. Germline V gene sequence: CDR1 PRHDT, CDR2 FYEKMQ (reference sequence). CDR3 loop: CASSLSANTGELFF. CDR3 bases: TGTGCCAGCAGCTTATCCGCGAACACCGGGGAGCTGTTTTTT.

V usage is TRBV4-3 and J usage is TRBJ2-1, with D perhaps TRBD2 (5 bases). V lost 5 bases and J lost 3, with 26 bases in between. The CDR3 sequence is 19 residues long. The V gene's germline CDR1 is LGHNA and CDR2 YSLEER. Here the CDR3 reads CASSSYPATRVLFYNEQFF. As DNA, the CDR3 is TGCGCCAGCAGCTCGTACCCCGCCACTAGAGTCCTCTTCTACAATGAGCAGTTCTTC.

This chain joins TRBV10-2 and TRBJ2-3, with 8 bases lining up with TRBD2. Trimming cost V 10 bases and J 1 base; bases outside gene matches: 4. The length of the CDR3 is 13 residues. The germline gives CDR1 WSHSY, CDR2 SAAADI. This CDR3 is CATLTSGTDTQYF. The CDR3 region has the DNA TGCGCCACCCTGACTAGCGGCACAGATACGCAGTATTTT.

This clone appeared once. The V call is TRBV18, the J call TRBJ2-1; the D gene is possibly TRBD2 (5 bases). The V gene's germline CDR1 is KGHSH and CDR2 LQKENI. The V and J ends lost 0 bases and 8 bases respectively, with 8 bases between them. The CDR3 extends over 13 amino acids. CDR3 DNA: TGTGCCAGCTCACCACCGGTAGCGTATGAGCAGTTCTTC. It is translated as CASSPPVAYEQFF.